The 11 T cell receptor beta chains below come from one sample, sequenced in a study of PD-L1 blockade in urothelial cancer. Noted time point: pretreatment peripheral blood. Sequencing used immunoSEQ multiplex PCR; TCRdb keeps in-frame clones, though not all of them. The profile shows 70,000 to 80,000 clones, around four fifths of them singletons. This specimen consisted of PBMCs, obtained around atezolizumab (anti-PD-L1) treatment. The receptors here all came from a man aged 35-49 years with urothelial cancer.

The rearrangement uses TRBV7-9 and TRBJ2-1; D may be TRBD2 (5 bases). Germline V CDR1 and CDR2: SEHNR, FQNEAQ (reference sequence). Deletions cut 4 bases from V and 9 bases from J, with 13 bases between. The CDR3 is made up of 13 amino acids. The CDR3 sequence is CASSSPLAGEQFF. CDR3 DNA: TGTGCCAGCAGCTCCCCCCTAGCTGGTGAGCAGTTCTTC.

J is TRBJ2-1 and V is TRBV28; D remains ambiguous. The CDR3 is 16 amino acids. V was trimmed by 2 bases and J by 7 bases, leaving 18 bases between them. The germline V gene encodes CDR1 MDHEN and CDR2 SYDVKM. CDR3 sequence: CASSLRLIPGRNEQFF. Here the CDR3 DNA reads TGTGCCAGCAGTTTACGACTGATTCCCGGTCGGAATGAGCAGTTCTTC.

This chain joins TRBV5-6 and TRBJ2-2; TRBD2 might be the D (7 bases). CDR1 and CDR2 (germline): SGHDT, YYEEEE. This CDR3 has 15 amino acids. V dropped 4 bases and J dropped 6 bases, with 16 bases sitting between them. CDR3 DNA sequence: TGTGCCAGCAGCCCCACGGCGGGGGCCCCCGGGGAGCTGTTTTTT. This translates into CASSPTAGAPGELFF.

The DNA of the CDR3 is TGTGCCAGCAGCTTGGGACAGGGAATGGGGACCGGGGAGCTGTTTTTT. This translates into CASSLGQGMGTGELFF. This chain links TRBV5-4 with TRBJ2-2; 7 bases match TRBD1. Germline trimming cut 0 bases from V and 5 bases from J; bases unmatched to any gene: 7. The CDR3 has 16 residues. Germline V gives CDR1 SGHNT, CDR2 YYREEE (reference sequence).

The genes are TRBV28 and TRBJ1-2, with D maybe TRBD1 (6 bases). The germline V and J ends were trimmed by 5 bases and 4 bases, with 17 bases remaining between them. Germline V gene lookup returns CDR1 MDHEN and CDR2 SYDVKM. This CDR3 is 15 amino acids long. CDR3 DNA: TGTGCCAGCAGTGACCCCTGGGGACAAAGCTATGGCTACACCTTC. Amino acids: CASSDPWGQSYGYTF.

V gene TRBV15 combines with J gene TRBJ1-5; TRBD1 is a possible D gene (6 bases). Germline CDR1 LNHNV, CDR2 YYDKDF (reference sequence). The CDR3 has 16 amino acids. V dropped 0 bases and J dropped 5 bases, with 14 bases sitting between them. In nucleotides, the CDR3 is TGTGCCACCAGCAGAGACTACAGGGAAGTGGATCAGCCCCAGCATTTT. Encoded protein: CATSRDYREVDQPQHF.

This chain links TRBV28 with TRBJ1-1; weak D call: TRBD1 (5 bases). CDR1 is MDHEN, CDR2 SYDVKM, per germline. This CDR3 is 14 amino acids long. V was trimmed by 3 bases and J by 5 bases, leaving 13 bases between them. CDR3 loop: CASSFSGATTEAFF. CDR3 nucleotide sequence: TGTGCCAGCAGTTTTAGCGGGGCGACAACTGAAGCTTTCTTT.

This chain connects TRBV28 to TRBJ2-5; D is perhaps TRBD1 (5 bases). This CDR3 comprises 14 residues. The V end was cut by 2 bases, the J end by 2 bases, with 9 bases between. CDR1 and CDR2 from the germline V gene are MDHEN and SYDVKM. The CDR3 sequence is CASSLRGRQETQYF. Written as DNA, the CDR3 is TGTGCCAGCAGTTTAAGGGGCCGTCAAGAGACCCAGTACTTC.

The chain carries TRBV19 and TRBJ1-1, with no clear D. The CDR3 spans 14 residues. Germline loops: CDR1 LNHDA, CDR2 SQIVND (reference sequence). V gave up 5 bases and J gave up 2 bases, with 12 bases separating them. The CDR3 sequence is CASSLRLKNTEAFF. CDR3 bases: TGTGCCAGTAGTCTCAGATTAAAAAACACTGAAGCTTTCTTT.

This chain uses TRBV7-3 with TRBJ2-2, with 7 bases aligning to TRBD1. The CDR3 consists of 14 residues. Trimming removed 5 bases from V and 4 bases from J; junction bases left unmatched: 4. In germline, CDR1 is SGHTA, CDR2 FQGTGA. CDR3: CASSPRQGTGELFF. CDR3 coding DNA: TGTGCCAGCAGCCCCCGACAGGGCACCGGGGAGCTGTTTTTT.

The chain is built from TRBV9 and TRBJ2-1; D unresolved. This CDR3 is 14 amino acids long. Germline lookup yields CDR1 SGDLS and CDR2 YYNGEE. The V end lost 2 bases, the J end lost 5 bases, and 11 bases lay between the germline ends. CDR3 loop: CASSVTTYNNEQFF. CDR3 coding DNA: TGTGCCAGCAGCGTTACTACATACAACAATGAGCAGTTCTTC.